This T cell receptor beta chain is drawn from a study of T-cell reconstitution after alpha-beta-depleted transplantation in children. The length of the CDR3 is 16 residues. V lost 0 bases and J lost 5; bases outside the gene matches: 5. The germline gives CDR1 LGHNA, CDR2 YSLEER. The authors prepared the TCRbeta library with unique molecular identifiers. TCRdb ran MiXCR on the PCR reads and lists one entry per CDR3 protein. The top ten hold roughly 2% of the sample, which has almost 500,000 distinct CDR3 sequences, roughly 10% seen once. Source: PBMCs, taken before TCRalphabeta/CD19-depleted stem cell transplant. The sequence was collected from a child aged 2 to 9 with inherited bone marrow failure, due to receive a stem cell transplant. V usage is TRBV4-3 and J usage is TRBJ2-1; 9 bases line up with TRBD2. The CDR3 sequence is CASSQDGLAGHNEQFF. Here the CDR3 DNA reads TGCGCCAGCAGCCAAGATGGGCTAGCGGGGCACAATGAGCAGTTCTTC.